The clone carrying this T cell receptor (beta chain) was detected a few times. What it recognizes is unknown. These data belong to a study of cytotoxic CD8 clonotypes in ibrutinib-treated CLL. Study-wide background: Within the patient group, 11 were relapsed/refractory and around 15 treatment-naive, and 17 were IGHV unmutated. The samples contained over 250,000 productive templates on average. They also contained an average of roughly 99,000 productive rearrangements. Findings of the study overall: In comparison with age-matched healthy donors, baseline clonality was higher and tracked circulating CD8+ T-cell counts.

This CDR3 spans 15 amino acids. V was cut by 4 bases and J by 0 bases, with 12 bases left in between. CDR1 and CDR2 (germline): SNHLY, FYNNEI. A 1 in 200,000 to 1 in 1 million T cell depth was the sequencing target. Sequencing used immunoSEQ multiplex PCR; TCRdb keeps in-frame clones, though not all of them. The repertoire holds approximately 7,100 clones, with more than 65% as singletons. This TCR derives from a human donor with chronic lymphocytic leukemia. The sample consisted of PBMCs, taken before ibrutinib treatment. The chain joins TRBV2 to TRBJ1-2; D ambiguous. DNA for the CDR3: TGTGCCAGCAGTGCTATAAGGGAGCCTAACTATGGCTACACCTTC. Protein product: CASSAIREPNYGYTF. Looking up the rest from reference TRBV2 and TRBJ1-2 gives the full variable domain: EPEVTQTPSHQVTQMGQEVILRCVPISNHLYFYWYRQILGQKVEFLVSFYNNEISEKSEIFDDQFSVERPDGSNFTLKIRSTKLEDSAMYFCASSAIREPNYGYTFGSGTRLTVV.